Below, 25 T cell receptor beta chains from the same sample are listed, as sequenced in a study of tumor and adjacent non-tumor tissue in lung cancer. RNA was extracted from bulk tissue without any cell sorting. The library came from three nested PCR rounds adapted from ARM-PCR protocols. Each CDR3 protein is one row after TCRdb ran MiXCR on the multiplex PCR reads. Among about 110,000 distinct CDR3 sequences listed, more than 60% were seen once. Sequenced material: lung tumor tissue. These receptors all come from an older woman with non-small cell lung cancer.

Comment on this clonotype: This is likely a read error, given that the CDR3 carries no conserved phenylalanine or tryptophan at its end. This chain joins TRBV11-2 and TRBJ2-1, with 7 bases that match TRBD2. There are 13 residues in the CDR3. Unmatched junction bases numbered 8, after V lost 9 bases and J lost 6 bases. Germline lookup yields CDR1 SGHAT and CDR2 FQNNGV. CDR3 bases: TGTGCCAGTAGCGGGCGGATTCGCAATGAGCAGTTCTAC. Amino acids: CASSGRIRNEQFY.

This clonotype was seen a single time. This may be a read error: a much more frequent sequence differs by one nucleotide. The V and J genes are TRBV4-3 and TRBJ1-2, with D possibly being TRBD1 (6 bases). The CDR3 is 14 residues long. Looked up from germline, CDR1 is LGHNA and CDR2 is YSLEER. In nucleotides, the CDR3 is TGCGCCAGCAGCCCTATGGGGGGCGGCTATGGCTACGCCTTC. Protein: CASSPMGGGYGYAF.

As concerns this clonotype: The CDR3 ends on some other residue instead of the conserved phenylalanine or tryptophan, so this is likely a read error. The chain is built from TRBV11-2 and TRBJ2-7; 7 nucleotides match TRBD1. The germline gives CDR1 SGHAT, CDR2 FQNNGV. There are 14 residues in the CDR3. The CDR3 is CASSLSTGTVEQYL. DNA for the CDR3: TGTGCAAGTAGCTTATCCACCGGGACAGTCGAGCAGTACCTC.

Note on this clonotype: The CDR3 carries no conserved terminal phenylalanine or tryptophan, so it likely arises from a read error. This rearrangement joins TRBV6-5 to TRBJ1-6; 9 bases line up with TRBD1. The CDR3 covers 16 residues. The germline V gene encodes CDR1 MNHEY and CDR2 SVGAGI. CDR3 loop: CVSSYSFGTGNSPLHL. The CDR3 DNA follows: TGTGTCAGCAGTTACTCGTTCGGGACAGGGAATTCACCCCTCCACTTA.

As for this clonotype: A single base separates this from a much larger clone, so it may be a read error. The rearrangement uses TRBV10-2 and TRBJ2-5, with D uncertain. This CDR3 is built from 14 residues. Germline V CDR1 and CDR2: WSHSY, SAAADI. The CDR3 here is CANSESTIQETQYF. CDR3 nucleotide sequence: TGCGCCAACAGTGAGTCGACAATTCAAGAGACCCAGTACTTC.

Comment on this clonotype: A much larger clone lies one base from this, so it may be a read error. The chain joins TRBV12-3 or TRBV12-4 to TRBJ2-4; tentative D call: TRBD2 (5 bases). The V end was cut by 3 bases, the J end by 6 bases, with 9 bases between. The CDR3 totals 13 residues. The CDR3 protein is CASSFRAGNIQYF. The DNA for the CDR3 is TGTGCCAGCAGTTTTAGGGCGGGAAACATTCAGTACTTC.

For this clonotype: Mismatch with germline at one junction end may stem from a read error. This rearrangement joins TRBV11-3 to TRBJ1-1; D is ambiguous. From germline, CDR1 is SGHNT and CDR2 YENEEA. CDR3 size: 13 residues. This CDR3 reads CTSSFTQNTETFF. In DNA form, the CDR3 reads TGTACCAGCAGCTTTACCCAGAACACTGAAACTTTCTTT. Complete variable domain (other parts from reference TRBV11-3 and TRBJ1-1): EAGVVQSPRYKIIEKKQPVAFWCNPISGHNTLYWYLQNLGQGPELLIRYENEEAVDDSQLPKDRFSAERLKGVDSTLKIQPAELGDSAVYLCTSSFTQNTETFFGQGTRLTVV.

In the case of this clonotype: A much larger clone lies a single base off, so this may be a read error. The J gene is TRBJ1-2, the V gene TRBV6-2 or TRBV6-3; D not certain. Germline CDR1 is MNHEY and CDR2 is SVGEGT. The CDR3 contains 13 residues. The DNA for the CDR3 is TGTGCCAGCAGAGTTTCGACGTCCTCGAGCTACAGCTTC. Protein sequence: CASRVSTSSSYSF.

Note on this clonotype: One end of the junction does not line up with germline, which may come from a read error. The rearrangement links TRBV5-4 to TRBJ1-1; no definite D call. Germline loops: CDR1 SGHNT, CDR2 YYREEE (reference sequence). The CDR3 is 14 residues long. In DNA, the CDR3 is TGTGTCAGCAGCCCGGACGGGTGGAGAACTGAAGCTTTCTTT. Its protein is CVSSPDGWRTEAFF. Full variable domain (outside the CDR3, taken from reference TRBV5-4 and TRBJ1-1): ETGVTQSPTHLIKTRGQQVTLRCSSQSGHNTVSWYQQALGQGPQFIFQYYREEENGRGNFPPRFSGLQFPNYSSELNVNALELDDSALYLCVSSPDGWRTEAFFGQGTRLTVV.

About this clonotype: At one boundary the junction diverges from the germline segment, which might be a read error. This chain links TRBV20-1 with TRBJ1-1, with TRBD1 identical over 7 bases. In germline, CDR1 is DFQATT, CDR2 SNEGSKA (reference sequence). The CDR3 covers 16 residues. The CDR3 region is CSVRDASGGDNIEAFF. In DNA form, the CDR3 reads TGCAGTGTTAGAGATGCGTCAGGGGGGGATAACATTGAAGCTTTCTTT.

To note about this clonotype: Sequence at one end of the junction differs from germline and may be a read error. The chain uses TRBV11-3 and TRBJ2-3; possibly TRBD2 for D (5 bases). Germline V CDR1 and CDR2: SGHNT, YENEEA. The CDR3 sequence is 15 residues long. Here the CDR3 reads CANSPAGHGGHTQYF. DNA for the CDR3: TGTGCCAACAGCCCCGCTGGGCATGGAGGTCATACGCAGTATTTT.

This clonotype was observed once. This sequence may be a read error, since a much larger clone differs from it by one base. The V gene is TRBV12-3 or TRBV12-4, the J gene TRBJ2-7; 8 nucleotides align to TRBD1. The J segment lost 2 bases and the V segment lost 5 bases, leaving 5 bases of the junction unmatched. The length of the CDR3 is 14 residues. The CDR3 DNA reads TGTGCCAGCAGTCCATGGGGACAGGCCTACGAGCAGTACTTC. Translated, it gives CASSPWGQAYEQYF.

This clonotype was counted once. V usage is TRBV5-1 and J usage is TRBJ2-5; D might be TRBD2 (5 bases). The CDR3 is made up of 15 amino acids. Germline V gene sequence: CDR1 SGHRS, CDR2 YFSETQ. Trimming stripped 3 bases from V and 1 base from J, with 13 bases between. Here the CDR3 reads CASSSDTAGQETQYF. In nucleotides, the CDR3 is TGCGCCAGCAGCTCTGACACGGCGGGCCAAGAGACCCAGTACTTC.

Concerning this clonotype: Because it lacks the conserved phenylalanine or tryptophan at the end, this CDR3 is likely a read error. The chain carries TRBV29-1 and TRBJ2-1; D perhaps matches TRBD2 (5 bases). Trimming cost V 3 bases and J 6 bases, with 12 bases left between them. This CDR3 comprises 13 residues. Germline CDR1 reads SQVTM; CDR2 reads ANQGSEA. The CDR3 nucleotides are TGCAGCGTTGATGGGGTGGGAGTCAATGAGCAGTTCTTA. Protein sequence: CSVDGVGVNEQFL.

The sample holds one count of this clonotype. The chain joins TRBV4-3 to TRBJ1-1, with D perhaps matching TRBD1 (5 bases). V lost 0 bases and J 10 bases, leaving 27 bases between the germline ends. Germline assignment: CDR1 LGHNA and CDR2 YSLEER. The CDR3 has 18 residues. CDR3 region: CASSQDLGLHLMNIVAFF. CDR3 in DNA: TGCGCCAGCAGCCAAGATCTGGGACTGCACTTGATGAACATTGTAGCTTTCTTT.

V is TRBV28 and J is TRBJ1-2, with D possibly being TRBD1 (6 bases). Germline lookup yields CDR1 MDHEN and CDR2 SYDVKM. The V end lost 5 bases, the J end lost 0 bases, and 7 bases lay between the germline ends. CDR3 length equals 13 residues. The CDR3, as DNA: TGTGCCAGCAGTAGGGACACTAACTATGGCTACACCTTC. It encodes CASSRDTNYGYTF.

V and J are TRBV11-2 and TRBJ2-7, with TRBD2 identical over 12 bases. The CDR3 has 16 residues. Trimming at V came to 5 bases and at J to 8 bases, leaving 13 bases not matched to a gene. Germline loops: CDR1 SGHAT, CDR2 FQNNGV. CDR3 sequence reads: CASSPLAGGNYYKQYF. CDR3 bases: TGTGCCAGCAGCCCTCTAGCGGGGGGGAATTATTACAAGCAGTACTTC.

On this clonotype itself: Here the CDR3 omits its conserved ending phenylalanine or tryptophan, so a read error is the likely source. The chain has TRBV20-1 and TRBJ2-2, with 7 bases matching TRBD2. The CDR3 consists of 14 residues. Per the germline V gene, CDR1 is DFQATT and CDR2 is SNEGSKA (reference sequence). This chain's CDR3 is CRASSSSGTGELFS. The CDR3 DNA follows: TGCAGAGCTTCCAGCTCTAGCGGCACCGGGGAGCTGTTTTCC.

On this clonotype itself: One end of the junction fails to match germline, which may point to a read error. V gene TRBV5-8 combines with J gene TRBJ2-1; D unclear. This CDR3 contains 18 residues. CDR1 and CDR2 from the germline V gene are SGHTS and YDEGEE. The CDR3 region is CASSLEVSVLSSYNDQFF. The CDR3 DNA reads as TGTGCCAGCAGCTTGGAGGTATCAGTCCTGAGCTCCTACAATGATCAGTTCTTC.

This clonotype was seen once. The junction departs from germline at one end; a sequencing error may be responsible. V and J are TRBV4-3 and TRBJ1-6; no definite D call. Germline CDR1 is LGHNA and CDR2 is YSLEER. CDR3 length: 15 amino acids. The CDR3 DNA is TGCGCCAGCAGCCAAGTACAGTGGATAATTCACCCCCTCCACTTC. This sequence encodes CASSQVQWIIHPLHF.

V and J are TRBV5-6 and TRBJ1-4, with 10 bases matching TRBD1. V was pared by 3 bases and J by 7 bases, with 6 bases of the junction left unmatched. The V gene's germline CDR1 is SGHDT and CDR2 YYEEEE. The CDR3 length is 15 residues. The chain's CDR3 is CASSYTGTGAEKLFF. The CDR3 DNA follows: TGTGCCAGCAGCTATACCGGGACAGGGGCTGAAAAACTGTTTTTT.

With regard to this clonotype: Being one base from a much bigger clone, this may be a read error. The gene calls are TRBV28 and TRBJ2-4, with 9 bases matching TRBD1. Per germline, CDR1 MDHEN and CDR2 SYDVKM. CDR3 length: 16 amino acids. Germline trimming cut 10 bases from V and 6 bases from J; bases unmatched to any gene: 16. CDR3 sequence (DNA): TGTGCCAACACCCGTCAGGACAGGGGTTATGCAAACATTCAGTACTTC. Translated, it gives CANTRQDRGYANIQYF.

With respect to this clonotype: A much larger clone is a single base away; this may be a read error. The chain carries TRBV20-1 and TRBJ1-2; D remains ambiguous. This CDR3 contains 12 residues. Germline-derived CDR1 and CDR2 are DFQATT and SNEGSKA (reference sequence). The CDR3 here is CSAKRAKYGYTF. As DNA, the CDR3 is TGCAGTGCTAAAAGAGCTAAGTATGGCTACACCTTC.

To note about this clonotype: The junction differs from germline at one of its ends, possibly a read error. The chain employs TRBV11-3 and TRBJ1-1; D might be TRBD1 (5 bases). CDR3 size: 14 residues. Germline CDR1 is SGHNT and CDR2 is YENEEA. CDR3 sequence: CASSVPGRTIEVFF. As DNA, the CDR3 is TGTGCCAGCAGCGTACCGGGACGGACTATTGAAGTTTTCTTT.

Notes on this clonotype: A junction boundary mismatches the germline segment, possibly from a read error. The chain employs TRBV10-3 and TRBJ2-1; no firm D call. The CDR3 extends over 13 amino acids. Germline loops: CDR1 ENHRY, CDR2 SYGVKD. CDR3 DNA sequence: TGTGCCACCAGTGAACGGGCTAATAATGAGCAGTTCTTC. Residues: CATSERANNEQFF.